Listed below are T cell receptor beta chains from one sample, sequenced in a study of circulating tumor DNA in untreated peripheral T-cell lymphoma. Clones were read by immunoSEQ multiplex PCR, and TCRdb kept only the in-frame ones, dropping some. The data contain 300 or so clones, about 82% of them singletons. Sample: cell-free DNA from blood serum. The receptors shown here come from a human donor with peripheral T-cell lymphoma. CDR3s include the opening cysteine and the closing phenylalanine or tryptophan. D genes are given only for firm matches. Where a row states a size, it is once, few, many or the class of an expanded clone; other rows omit it.

v_call	d_call	j_call	clone_size	cdr3_aa	cdr3_nt
TRBV11-1	-	TRBJ2-2	-	CASSGPSGAVGELFF	TGTGCCAGCAGCGGCCCCAGTGGGGCTGTTGGGGAGCTGTTTTTT
TRBV15	-	TRBJ1-3	-	CATSSQHASSGNTIYF	TGTGCCACCAGCTCCCAACACGCGAGCTCTGGAAACACCATATATTTT
TRBV28	TRBD2	TRBJ2-1	-	CASSLWLLAGGASNEQFF	TGTGCCAGCAGTTTATGGCTTTTGGCGGGAGGGGCGTCCAATGAGCAGTTCTTC
TRBV19	TRBD1	TRBJ2-1	-	CASSISDRGLYNEQFF	TGTGCCAGTAGTATCTCGGACAGGGGGCTATACAATGAGCAGTTCTTC
TRBV5-1	TRBD1	TRBJ1-1	-	CASRMEGARAFF	TGCGCCAGCAGAATGGAGGGGGCGCGAGCTTTCTTT
TRBV4-1	TRBD2	TRBJ2-7	-	CASSLAGGGRSYEQYF	TGCGCCAGCAGCCTGGCGGGGGGCGGGAGGTCCTACGAGCAGTACTTC
TRBV7-9	-	TRBJ2-2	once	CASEGVDDTGELFF	TGTGCCAGCGAGGGGGTTGATGACACCGGGGAGCTGTTTTTT
TRBV6-6	TRBD1	TRBJ1-2	-	CASSSGQGHYGYTF	TGTGCCAGCAGTTCGGGACAGGGGCACTATGGCTACACCTTC
TRBV5-1	TRBD2	TRBJ2-5	-	CASSLGLAGEESETQYF	TGCGCCAGCAGCTTGGGACTAGCGGGAGAGGAGTCAGAGACCCAGTACTTC
TRBV9	TRBD1	TRBJ2-7	-	CASSVGNRGTYEQYF	TGTGCCAGCAGCGTAGGAAACAGGGGAACCTACGAGCAGTACTTC
TRBV30	-	TRBJ2-7	once	CAWSAGFEQYF	TGTGCCTGGAGTGCTGGGTTCGAGCAGTACTTC
TRBV27	-	TRBJ2-7	-	CASSIRGPDYEQYF	TGTGCCAGCAGTATCCGGGGGCCGGACTACGAGCAGTACTTC
TRBV21-1	-	TRBJ2-5	-	CASSKTQGGETQYF	TGTGCCAGCAGCAAAACACAGGGTGGAGAGACCCAGTACTTC
TRBV6-5	-	TRBJ1-5	once	CASSPGGAGNQPQHF	TGTGCCAGCAGCCCTGGGGGCGCGGGCAATCAGCCCCAGCATTTT
TRBV5-6	-	TRBJ2-7	-	CASSLAGPGEQYF	TGTGCCAGCAGCTTGGCGGGGCCAGGCGAGCAGTACTTC
TRBV6-6	-	TRBJ1-1	-	CASSGTQFTEAFF	TGTGCCAGCAGCGGGACACAGTTCACTGAAGCTTTCTTT
TRBV6-5	-	TRBJ2-7	-	CASSYGSSGEQYF	TGTGCCAGCAGTTACGGGAGCTCGGGAGAGCAGTACTTC
TRBV4-3	-	TRBJ1-4	few	CASSQDQIGGEKLFF	TGCGCCAGCAGCCAAGACCAGATCGGAGGAGAAAAACTGTTTTTT
TRBV19	-	TRBJ1-2	-	CAAGLTVLGYTF	TGTGCCGCGGGACTGACTGTGCTTGGCTACACCTTC
TRBV27	-	TRBJ2-2	-	CASSLYRVETGELFF	TGTGCCAGCAGTTTATACAGGGTGGAGACCGGGGAGCTGTTTTTT
TRBV5-1	TRBD2	TRBJ2-1	-	CASSSGTSGGLSNEQFF	TGCGCCAGCAGCTCCGGGACTAGCGGGGGTCTGAGCAATGAGCAGTTCTTC
TRBV2	TRBD1	TRBJ2-2	-	CASSGDRQPAELFF	TGTGCCAGCAGCGGGGACAGGCAACCGGCGGAGCTGTTTTTT
TRBV30	-	TRBJ2-6	-	CAWTRMDSSSGANVLTF	TGTGCCTGGACCCGCATGGACAGCTCCTCTGGGGCCAACGTCCTGACTTTC
TRBV6-5	-	TRBJ1-5	-	CASRSGISNQPQHF	TGTGCCAGCAGGTCGGGAATAAGCAATCAGCCCCAGCATTTT
TRBV29-1	TRBD1	TRBJ2-7	-	CSVGDREPYEQYF	TGCAGCGTTGGGGACAGGGAGCCCTACGAGCAGTACTTC
TRBV29-1	-	TRBJ2-3	-	CSVRPNPTDTQYF	TGCAGCGTCCGACCGAACCCCACAGATACGCAGTATTTT
TRBV11-2	-	TRBJ2-7	few	CASSLGLGDEQYF	TGTGCCAGCAGCTTAGGATTGGGGGACGAGCAGTACTTC
TRBV6-6	-	TRBJ2-3	few	CASKGGATDTQYF	TGTGCCAGCAAGGGGGGAGCGACAGATACGCAGTATTTT
TRBV27	TRBD1	TRBJ1-1	-	CASSFGPLRGRVTEAFF	TGTGCCAGCAGTTTCGGGCCCCTCAGGGGGCGCGTAACTGAAGCTTTCTTT
TRBV7-8	-	TRBJ2-3	few	CASSLHPTGKSTDTQYF	TGTGCCAGCAGCTTGCATCCAACAGGAAAAAGCACAGATACGCAGTATTTT
TRBV7-9	TRBD2	TRBJ2-1	-	CASSGTSGDRPPNEQFF	TGTGCCAGCAGCGGGACTAGCGGGGACCGACCACCCAATGAGCAGTTCTTC
TRBV29-1	-	TRBJ1-1	-	CSVRPDTEAFF	TGCAGCGTCCGGCCCGACACTGAAGCTTTCTTT
TRBV19	-	TRBJ2-7	-	CASSSGGYEQYF	TGTGCCAGTAGTTCCGGGGGCTACGAGCAGTACTTC
TRBV5-4	TRBD2	TRBJ2-2	-	CASSRAGGKSNTGELFF	TGTGCCAGCAGCCGAGCGGGGGGGAAATCGAACACCGGGGAGCTGTTTTTT
TRBV11-3	-	TRBJ1-1	few	CASSLQGNTEAFF	TGTGCCAGCAGCTTACAAGGGAACACTGAAGCTTTCTTT
TRBV7-9	-	TRBJ2-4	-	CASSFGTGIDKNIRYF	-
TRBV9	-	TRBJ2-5	few	CASSGGGGQETQYF	TGTGCCAGCAGCGGAGGGGGGGGTCAAGAGACCCAGTACTTC
TRBV5-1	-	TRBJ1-1	-	CASSLNTEAFF	TGCGCCAGCAGCTTGAACACTGAAGCTTTCTTT
TRBV27	-	TRBJ1-1	once	CASSFSWLGSLNTEAFF	TGTGCCAGCAGTTTTTCGTGGTTGGGCAGTTTGAACACTGAAGCTTTCTTT
TRBV11-2	-	TRBJ1-3	once	CASSLGSSGNTIYF	TGTGCCAGCAGCTTAGGCAGCTCTGGAAACACCATATATTTT
TRBV5-1	-	TRBJ2-1	-	CASSQQVLGNEQFF	TGCGCCAGCAGCCAACAGGTTTTGGGGAATGAGCAGTTCTTC
TRBV4-2	TRBD2	TRBJ2-1	-	CASSSEPSGSYNEQFF	TGTGCCAGCAGCTCAGAACCTAGCGGGAGCTACAATGAGCAGTTCTTC